Below, one T cell receptor (beta chain) is given with its context. No antigen is known for it. There are no base qualities to consult, and no much larger clone falls within one base. The entry originates in a study of cytomegalovirus exposure and HLA in healthy donors (dated by TCRdb to about 2017). About the study as a whole: According to a later analysis, the 120 or so validation repertoires were produced on the same platform as the approximately 610 repertoires of the first cohort. The aim of the study was to test whether cataloging public T cell receptors could identify signatures of past pathogen exposure. In addition to the first cohort of approximately 670 subjects, a separate validation cohort of 120 different subjects was used. To predict cytomegalovirus infection status, the study brought together high-throughput TCR immunosequencing, statistical association of individual TCRs with disease status, and machine learning.

The donors belonged to the validation cohort of approximately 130 subjects, which was separate from the approximately 700-subject first cohort. The library was made by the immunoSEQ multiplex PCR assay. Regarding the original processing steps: A statistical classification framework was developed to diagnose cytomegalovirus status using the catalog of TCR beta chain sequences. TCRdb stores this immuneACCESS table with in-frame sequences only. Part of the clones is absent; in the studies checked, under half of the shortfall reflects unresolved V genes, and no reason is known for the rest. V and J calls and clone size are those listed in that table; D and trimming were worked out from the DNA. In this sample the table shows nearly 200,000 clones, 80% to 90% of which occur a single time. The ten largest clones represent about an eighth of the sample. The germline V and J ends show losses of 6 bases and 9 bases respectively, and no gene match explains 10 bases of the junction. The CDR3 covers 14 residues, taking in both the cysteine and the phenylalanine. The sequence is cut down to CDR3 DNA, 42 bases in frame from base 1. CDR1 and CDR2 were assigned from the germline V gene as SGHAT and FQNNGV.

The study at large found these results: A later analysis lacked HLA typing for the validation cohort, so it scored co-occurrence in that cohort across all 120 repertoires. In the study, around 150 TCR beta chains were listed as associated with cytomegalovirus. The classifier was reported to diagnose cytomegalovirus status with high specificity and sensitivity in both the original cohort and the validation cohort. A few of the identified cytomegalovirus-associated TCR beta chains were confirmed in vitro to be specific for cytomegalovirus antigens. Most TCR sequences were observed very rarely across donors, whereas some public TCRs were present in many individuals. It was suggested by the authors that the approach could potentially be generalized to other disease states and immunological phenotypes. A later analysis found that TCRs clustered in the first cohort also tended to co-occur in the 100 to 150 validation repertoires, with more than 90% of cluster scores above 0.

Specimen: PBMCs. The TCR originated in a woman aged 25 to 39 in good health and CMV-seropositive. The rearrangement joined TRBV11-2 to TRBJ1-5, with 8 bases in between that match TRBD1. CDR3 protein: CASRKTGARGPQHF. The sequenced DNA is TGTGCCAGCAGGAAGACAGGGGCCAGGGGGCCCCAGCATTTT. Full variable domain (CDR3 extended with the reference TRBV11-2 and TRBJ1-5 proteins): EAGVAQSPRYKIIEKRQSVAFWCNPISGHATLYWYQQILGQGPKLLIQFQNNGVVDDSQLPKDRFSAERLKGVDSTLKIQPAKLEDSAVYLCASRKTGARGPQHFGDGTRLSIL.